This T cell receptor beta chain was retrieved from a study of cytotoxic CD8 clonotypes in ibrutinib-treated CLL. In the study overall: The patient breakdown showed fewer than 12 relapsed/refractory and about 16 treatment-naive cases, with fewer than 18 IGHV unmutated. Sample averages reached hundreds of thousands of productive templates and over 85,000 productive rearrangements.

The ends lost 10 bases at V and 3 bases at J; junction bases unmatched: 6. This CDR3 contains 14 residues. Looked up from germline, CDR1 is ENHRY and CDR2 is SYGVKD. Comment on this clone: Antigen unknown.

Study outcomes and limitations: Age-matched healthy donor levels were exceeded by baseline clonality, which tracked circulating CD8+ T-cell counts. Clonality increased with ibrutinib response but returned toward baseline at progression.

The protocol was immunoSEQ multiplex PCR, while the TCRdb copy is restricted to in-frame clones and leaves out a portion. Of 9,000 to 13,000 clones listed, roughly three quarters were seen once; the top ten hold 15% to 20%. This specimen consisted of PBMCs, obtained at disease progression, from a patient treated with ibrutinib. The V call is TRBV10-3, the J call TRBJ2-1, with 10 positions matching TRBD1. The clonotype originates from a human donor with chronic lymphocytic leukemia. The CDR3 loop reads CASSGQGHYNEQFF. In nucleotides, the CDR3 is TGTGCCAGCTCGGGACAGGGGCACTACAATGAGCAGTTCTTC.